This passage covers 12 T cell receptor beta chains from one sample sequenced in a study of cytomegalovirus exposure and HLA in healthy donors. A multiplex PCR was run with 60 Vbeta primers and 13 Jbeta primers. Sequencing was performed with immunoSEQ multiplex PCR; in TCRdb, only in-frame clones are kept and a portion is missing. Counted here are about 180,000 clones, 65% to 85% occurring once; the ten biggest clones make up under 1.5%. Specimen: PBMCs. Every receptor here comes from a girl aged 10 to 17 in good health and CMV-seropositive.

The chain is built from TRBV30 and TRBJ2-7; 7 bases agree with TRBD2. This CDR3 comprises 16 residues. From germline, CDR1 is GTSNPN and CDR2 SVGIG (reference sequence). The V and J ends lost 5 bases and 2 bases, in that order; junction bases with no gene match: 15. The CDR3 sequence is CAWLRISSGGTYEQYF. In DNA form, the CDR3 reads TGTGCCTGGCTCAGAATATCCTCGGGGGGTACCTACGAGCAGTACTTC.

The rearrangement links TRBV6-6 to TRBJ2-5; possible D gene TRBD1, 5 bases. CDR1 and CDR2 from the germline V gene are MNHNY and SVGAGI (reference sequence). This CDR3 region has 14 residues. Trimming removed 4 bases at V and 1 base at J, with 10 bases between. Here the CDR3 DNA reads TGTGCCAGCAGTTGGCAGGGCGGCCAAGAGACCCAGTACTTC. Encoded protein: CASSWQGGQETQYF.

The rearrangement uses TRBV5-4 and TRBJ2-1, with 12 positions matching TRBD2. V dropped 4 bases and J dropped 6; count of bases not matched to a gene: 8. Germline assignment: CDR1 SGHNT and CDR2 YYREEE (reference sequence). The CDR3 runs 16 residues. The DNA of the CDR3 is TGTGCCAGCAGCCGATGGCTAGCGGGAGGGGTCAATGAGCAGTTCTTC. Its translation is CASSRWLAGGVNEQFF.

The chain carries TRBV27 and TRBJ2-1; 15 bases map to TRBD2. V dropped 7 bases and J dropped 5; count of bases not matched to a gene: 9. CDR1 and CDR2 from the germline V gene are MNHEY and SMNVEV (reference sequence). The CDR3 runs 17 residues. The CDR3 sequence is CASTPGLAGGPNNEQFF. The CDR3 DNA reads as TGTGCCAGCACCCCGGGACTAGCGGGAGGCCCCAACAATGAGCAGTTCTTC.

The chain combines TRBV27 with TRBJ1-5; 9 nucleotides match TRBD1. Germline-derived CDR1 and CDR2 are MNHEY and SMNVEV (reference sequence). V shed 4 bases and J 7 bases; nucleotides not matched to a gene: 5. There are 14 residues in the CDR3. The CDR3, as DNA: TGTGCCAGCAGTTATGGACAGGGGTACCAGCCCCAGCATTTT. It translates to CASSYGQGYQPQHF.

This chain connects TRBV27 to TRBJ1-5; no definite D call. Trimming shortened V by 4 bases and J by 6 bases, and 10 bases separated the two germline ends. CDR1 is MNHEY, CDR2 SMNVEV, per germline (reference sequence). CDR3 size: 13 residues. The CDR3 protein is CASSWRASQPQHF. The DNA for the CDR3 is TGTGCCAGCAGTTGGAGGGCAAGTCAGCCCCAGCATTTT.

CDR3 in DNA: TGTGCCAGCTCGGACAAAACAGATACGCAGTATTTT. It yields the protein CASSDKTDTQYF. The chain couples TRBV2 to TRBJ2-3, with D possibly TRBD1 on 5 matching bases. Germline lookup yields CDR1 SNHLY and CDR2 FYNNEI. This CDR3 has 12 amino acids. V lost 8 bases and J lost 3, with 9 bases in between. Combining the CDR3 with reference TRBV2 and TRBJ2-3 gives the whole variable domain EPEVTQTPSHQVTQMGQEVILRCVPISNHLYFYWYRQILGQKVEFLVSFYNNEISEKSEIFDDQFSVERPDGSNFTLKIRSTKLEDSAMYFCASSDKTDTQYFGPGTRLTVL.

The chain recombines TRBV19 with TRBJ2-5, with D possibly matching TRBD2 (6 bases). CDR3 length equals 14 residues. Germline CDR1 reads LNHDA; CDR2 reads SQIVND (reference sequence). V shed 10 bases and J shed 2 bases, with 17 bases lying between them. CDR3 sequence: CATSEGGAQETQYF. In nucleotides, the CDR3 is TGTGCCACCTCGGAGGGCGGGGCACAAGAGACCCAGTACTTC.

The chain is built from TRBV4-2 and TRBJ2-7, with a possible D match to TRBD2 (6 bases). Trimming removed 4 bases at V and 5 bases at J, with 15 bases between. Germline assignment: CDR1 LGHNA and CDR2 YNFKEQ. The CDR3 totals 14 residues. As DNA, the CDR3 is TGTGCCAGCAGCCTAGAACTAGCCAGAGACGAGCAGTACTTC. Translating it yields CASSLELARDEQYF.

The rearrangement joins TRBV29-1 to TRBJ1-2; D uncertain. CDR3 size: 15 residues. In germline, CDR1 is SQVTM, CDR2 ANQGSEA. V was trimmed by 1 base and J by 8 bases, leaving 20 bases between them. CDR3 DNA sequence: TGCAGCGTTGAAGTGTACAGCCGCCGTCAGAGCGGCTACACCTTC. Translated: CSVEVYSRRQSGYTF.

This clone was recorded once. The V call is TRBV18, the J call TRBJ1-1; D gene ambiguous. CDR1 KGHSH and CDR2 LQKENI come from the germline V gene. This CDR3 has 15 residues. Trimming removed 0 bases from V and 5 bases from J, with 13 bases in between. The CDR3 is CASSPPNGVRTEAFF. CDR3 DNA sequence: TGTGCCAGCTCACCACCGAACGGGGTCAGGACTGAAGCTTTCTTT.

The V call is TRBV5-6, the J call TRBJ2-5; possibly TRBD2 for D (6 bases). V was pared by 0 bases and J by 4 bases, with 16 bases between. Germline CDR1 reads SGHDT; CDR2 reads YYEEEE. CDR3 length: 16 amino acids. This CDR3 reads CASSLVPGARAETQYF. Written as DNA, the CDR3 is TGTGCCAGCAGCTTGGTTCCGGGAGCAAGGGCAGAGACCCAGTACTTC.